One sample yielded the 29 T cell receptor beta chains listed below, sequenced in a study of cytomegalovirus exposure and HLA in healthy donors. Repertoires were generated with immunoSEQ multiplex PCR, while TCRdb's copy carries only in-frame clones and drops some. Among 150,000 to 200,000 clones listed, around 85% were seen once. What was sequenced was PBMCs. These receptors all stem from a man aged 30 to 39 in good health and CMV-seropositive.

The chain links TRBV19 to TRBJ1-6; the match to TRBD1 covers 9 bases. V lost 6 bases to trimming and J lost 1 base; unmatched junction nucleotides: 4. The CDR3 loop spans 16 amino acids. Germline CDR1 reads LNHDA; CDR2 reads SQIVND (reference sequence). CDR3 DNA: TGTGCCAGTAGACCGACAGGGGGTTCCTATAATTCACCCCTCCACTTT. Translated: CASRPTGGSYNSPLHF. Combining the CDR3 with reference TRBV19 and TRBJ1-6 gives the whole variable domain DGGITQSPKYLFRKEGQNVTLSCEQNLNHDAMYWYRQDPGQGLRLIYYSQIVNDFQKGDIAEGYSVSREKKESFPLTVTSAQKNPTAFYLCASRPTGGSYNSPLHFGNGTRLTVT.

The chain couples TRBV4-1 to TRBJ1-4; 8 bases agree with TRBD1. CDR1 and CDR2 from the germline V gene are MGHRA and YSYEKL. V shed 1 base and J 5 bases; nucleotides not matched to a gene: 3. The CDR3 runs 15 residues. CDR3 in DNA: TGCGCCAGCAGCCAAGTGCCAGGGGGCAATGAAAAACTGTTTTTT. This translates into CASSQVPGGNEKLFF.

The rearrangement uses TRBV27 and TRBJ2-2; D is perhaps TRBD2 (6 bases). The CDR3 is made up of 13 amino acids. V was clipped by 3 bases and J by 4 bases, with 6 bases between them. Germline-derived CDR1 and CDR2 are MNHEY and SMNVEV (reference sequence). CDR3 residues: CASSLGGTGELFF. The CDR3 bases are TGTGCCAGCAGTTTGGGGGGCACCGGGGAGCTGTTTTTT.

This chain joins TRBV19 and TRBJ2-6; D is unresolved. The CDR3 runs 16 residues. Trimming stripped 7 bases from V and 4 bases from J, with 17 bases between. From germline, CDR1 is LNHDA and CDR2 SQIVND (reference sequence). CDR3 DNA: TGTGCCAGTACCCCAGATCCAGGTTCCGGGGCCAACGTCCTGACTTTC. This sequence encodes CASTPDPGSGANVLTF.

The rearrangement joins TRBV19 to TRBJ2-7; the match to TRBD1 covers 7 bases. CDR3 length: 16 amino acids. Germline loops: CDR1 LNHDA, CDR2 SQIVND (reference sequence). Losses at the gene ends were 3 bases for V and 0 bases for J; bases not matched to a gene: 8. The CDR3 is CASSINGQEFSYEQYF. The CDR3 nucleotides are TGTGCCAGTAGTATCAACGGACAGGAGTTCTCCTACGAGCAGTACTTC.

A note on this clone: Sequence at one end of the junction differs from germline and may be a read error. CDR3 bases: TGTGCCAGCCATGCCCCCATGCGGGGGGGGCTTGATTTT. It yields the protein CASHAPMRGGLDF. The V call is TRBV6-5, the J call TRBJ2-3; 9 nucleotides align to TRBD2. Germline loops: CDR1 MNHEY, CDR2 SVGAGI. The length of the CDR3 is 13 residues.

V is TRBV7-2 and J is TRBJ2-5; 7 bases fit TRBD2. Germline V gene sequence: CDR1 SGHTA, CDR2 FQGNSA. The CDR3 extends over 13 amino acids. The V gene end was trimmed by 9 bases and the J gene end by 9 bases; junction bases not matched to a gene: 13. CDR3 DNA: TGTGCCAGTCACCTAGGGGCCGGGAGGCCCCAGTACTTC. This codes for CASHLGAGRPQYF.

The CDR3 reads CAINGQGLTDTQYF. The CDR3 coding sequence is TGTGCCATCAATGGGCAGGGGCTGACAGATACGCAGTATTTT. The genes are TRBV10-3 and TRBJ2-3; possibly TRBD1 for D (6 bases). Germline V CDR1 and CDR2: ENHRY, SYGVKD. The CDR3 contains 14 residues. Trimming took 7 bases from V and 3 from J, leaving 14 bases between them.

In this sample, this clone turned up once. The CDR3 loop reads CASSLVPLSGGNNEQFF. The CDR3 DNA follows: TGTGCCAGCAGCTTAGTTCCGCTTAGCGGGGGGAACAATGAGCAGTTCTTC. The chain carries TRBV7-2 and TRBJ2-1; 10 bases match TRBD2. The CDR3 sequence is 17 residues long. Trimming at V came to 1 base and at J to 5 bases, leaving 8 bases not matched to a gene. Germline values: CDR1 SGHTA, CDR2 FQGNSA. Looking up the rest from reference TRBV7-2 and TRBJ2-1 gives the full variable domain: GAGVSQSPSNKVTEKGKDVELRCDPISGHTALYWYRQSLGQGLEFLIYFQGNSAPDKSGLPSDRFSAERTGGSVSTLTIQRTQQEDSAVYLCASSLVPLSGGNNEQFFGPGTRLTVL.

The gene calls are TRBV9 and TRBJ1-1; a possible D gene is TRBD1 (5 bases). Germline V gene sequence: CDR1 SGDLS, CDR2 YYNGEE. This CDR3 contains 14 residues. V was clipped by 4 bases and J by 0 bases, with 10 bases between them. This CDR3 is CASSRGGLNTEAFF. CDR3 bases: TGTGCCAGCAGCCGCGGGGGTTTGAACACTGAAGCTTTCTTT.

This chain uses TRBV7-2 with TRBJ2-7; 8 bases are a match to TRBD2. J lost 5 bases, V lost 8 bases, and 20 bases had no gene match. Germline V gives CDR1 SGHTA, CDR2 FQGNSA. This CDR3 is built from 17 residues. DNA for the CDR3: TGTGCCAGCCGCCCTCGAGGAAGCGGGGGTTCTATCGACGAGCAGTACTTC. Translating gives CASRPRGSGGSIDEQYF. Based on the CDR3 plus reference TRBV7-2 and TRBJ2-7, the full variable domain is GAGVSQSPSNKVTEKGKDVELRCDPISGHTALYWYRQSLGQGLEFLIYFQGNSAPDKSGLPSDRFSAERTGGSVSTLTIQRTQQEDSAVYLCASRPRGSGGSIDEQYFGPGTRLTVT.

The chain uses TRBV18 and TRBJ1-1; 7 nucleotides match TRBD1. CDR1 and CDR2 from the germline V gene are KGHSH and LQKENI. This CDR3 has 15 residues. Unmatched junction bases numbered 5, after V lost 0 bases and J lost 4 bases. The CDR3 loop is CASSPPEGTATEAFF. Written as DNA, the CDR3 is TGTGCCAGCTCACCACCGGAAGGGACAGCCACTGAAGCTTTCTTT.

V usage is TRBV7-9 and J usage is TRBJ2-5, with 7 bases identical to TRBD1. V lost 3 bases, J lost 2 bases, and 6 bases stayed unmatched. The CDR3 loop spans 15 amino acids. In germline, CDR1 is SEHNR, CDR2 FQNEAQ (reference sequence). The CDR3 loop reads CASSFRQGPQETQYF. The CDR3 nucleotides read TGTGCCAGCAGCTTTAGACAGGGTCCACAAGAGACCCAGTACTTC.

The genes are TRBV9 and TRBJ2-5; 8 bases match TRBD1. The germline gives CDR1 SGDLS, CDR2 YYNGEE. Unmatched junction bases numbered 12, after V lost 0 bases and J lost 5 bases. The CDR3 totals 17 residues. The CDR3 nucleotides read TGTGCCAGCAGCGTAGCTCCGGCAGGGGGCTCCGGGGAGACCCAGTACTTC. It translates to CASSVAPAGGSGETQYF.

The chain joins TRBV27 to TRBJ1-2; 7 bases are a match to TRBD1. In germline, CDR1 is MNHEY, CDR2 SMNVEV (reference sequence). This CDR3 comprises 14 residues. V was clipped by 8 bases and J by 6 bases; unmatched bases: 12. The CDR3 protein is CASGPHDREDGYTF. The CDR3 DNA sequence: TGTGCCAGCGGGCCACACGACAGGGAGGATGGCTACACCTTC.

This chain links TRBV7-9 with TRBJ2-7, with 10 bases identical to TRBD1. Germline CDR1 is SEHNR and CDR2 is FQNEAQ (reference sequence). V was clipped by 4 bases and J by 4 bases; unmatched bases: 10. The CDR3 loop spans 16 amino acids. The CDR3 DNA is TGTGCCAGCAGCTATCCCGGGACAGGGGTTACGTACGAGCAGTACTTC. Its translation is CASSYPGTGVTYEQYF.

The chain employs TRBV6-5 and TRBJ1-5; a possible D gene is TRBD1 (5 bases). Looked up from germline, CDR1 is MNHEY and CDR2 is SVGAGI. This CDR3 is 15 amino acids long. Trimming took off 0 bases at V and 5 bases at J, with 11 bases between the two ends. The CDR3 bases are TGTGCCAGCAGTTACTCCCTGGGAGGGGATCAGCCCCAGCATTTT. This encodes CASSYSLGGDQPQHF.

This clone has only one observation. J is TRBJ1-1 and V is TRBV5-4, with D possibly matching TRBD1 (5 bases). Germline V CDR1 and CDR2: SGHNT, YYREEE (reference sequence). This CDR3 has 14 amino acids. The V end was cut by 2 bases, the J end by 2 bases, with 10 bases between. CDR3 in amino acids: CASSFPTGNTEAFF. In DNA, the CDR3 is TGTGCCAGCAGCTTTCCAACAGGCAACACTGAAGCTTTCTTT. The full variable domain, rest sourced from reference TRBV5-4 and TRBJ1-1, is ETGVTQSPTHLIKTRGQQVTLRCSSQSGHNTVSWYQQALGQGPQFIFQYYREEENGRGNFPPRFSGLQFPNYSSELNVNALELDDSALYLCASSFPTGNTEAFFGQGTRLTVV.

The rearrangement joins TRBV6-1 to TRBJ1-2; unclear D gene. This CDR3 region has 14 residues. Germline V gene lookup returns CDR1 MNHNS and CDR2 SASEGT. V gave up 2 bases and J gave up 1 base, with 8 bases separating them. DNA for the CDR3: TGTGCCAGCAGTGAATCCACAAGTAACTATGGCTACACCTTC. Translated: CASSESTSNYGYTF.

This chain uses TRBV27 with TRBJ1-5, with 7 bases matching TRBD1. The CDR3 has 14 residues. CDR1 MNHEY and CDR2 SMNVEV come from the germline V gene (reference sequence). Trimming took 4 bases from V and 1 from J; bases not matched to a gene: 1. The CDR3 DNA sequence: TGTGCCAGCAGTTCGACAGGGAGCAATCAGCCCCAGCATTTT. It codes for CASSSTGSNQPQHF.

V gene TRBV4-1 combines with J gene TRBJ1-5; D ambiguous. The CDR3 has 14 amino acids. Germline V gives CDR1 MGHRA, CDR2 YSYEKL. V dropped 6 bases and J dropped 3 bases, with 12 bases sitting between them. This CDR3 reads CASSYPGNNQPQHF. CDR3 bases: TGCGCCAGCAGTTATCCCGGTAACAATCAGCCCCAGCATTTT.

This chain joins TRBV4-3 and TRBJ2-2, with a tentative D call TRBD1 (6 bases). Trimming cost V 0 bases and J 6 bases, with 11 bases left between them. The CDR3 runs to 15 residues. CDR1 and CDR2 (germline): LGHNA, YSLEER. The CDR3 loop is CASSQERGFAGELFF. DNA for the CDR3: TGCGCCAGCAGCCAAGAAAGGGGGTTCGCCGGGGAGCTGTTTTTT.

The rearrangement joins TRBV7-2 to TRBJ1-5; 9 bases are shared with TRBD1. The V gene's germline CDR1 is SGHTA and CDR2 FQGNSA. J gave up 7 bases and V 5 bases, and 6 bases lay outside the gene matches. The length of the CDR3 is 14 residues. The CDR3 loop reads CASSRTGAGQPQHF. In DNA, the CDR3 is TGTGCCAGCAGCCGGACAGGGGCCGGGCAGCCCCAGCATTTT.

The V call is TRBV6-1, the J call TRBJ1-4; a possible D gene is TRBD1 (6 bases). V lost 5 bases and J 14 bases, leaving 18 bases between the germline ends. Germline V lookup: CDR1 MNHNS, CDR2 SASEGT. This CDR3 spans 13 amino acids. The CDR3 region is CASSTERQDALFF. The CDR3 region has the DNA TGTGCCAGCAGTACCGAGAGACAGGACGCCCTGTTTTTT.

The V call is TRBV4-1, the J call TRBJ2-1; a possible D gene is TRBD2 (6 bases). V lost 1 base, J lost 4 bases, and 11 bases lay in between. Germline V gene lookup returns CDR1 MGHRA and CDR2 YSYEKL. CDR3 length equals 15 residues. The CDR3 region has the DNA TGCGCCAGCAGCCAAGGGTCTAGCGTTTACAATGAGCAGTTCTTC. Encoded protein: CASSQGSSVYNEQFF.

The CDR3 is CASSQGALREMNTEAFF. In DNA form, the CDR3 reads TGCGCCAGCAGCCAAGGGGCCCTCCGGGAGATGAACACTGAAGCTTTCTTT. J is TRBJ1-1 and V is TRBV4-3; D remains unclear. The CDR3 totals 17 residues. The V gene lost 1 base and the J gene lost 0 bases, with 15 bases spanning the gap. CDR1 is LGHNA and CDR2 is YSLEER in the germline V gene.

This clone has more than one count but fewer than ten. J is TRBJ1-1 and V is TRBV5-4, with 7 bases matching TRBD1. The germline CDR1 and CDR2 sequences are SGHNT and YYREEE (reference sequence). Germline trimming cut 4 bases from V and 3 bases from J; bases unmatched to any gene: 12. The CDR3 runs to 16 residues. Written as DNA, the CDR3 is TGTGCCAGCAGCCTTAGGACAGGCCGGATTTACACTGAAGCTTTCTTT. The encoded protein is CASSLRTGRIYTEAFF.

The chain uses TRBV19 and TRBJ1-1; 7 bases map to TRBD1. The ends lost 3 bases at V and 1 base at J; junction bases unmatched: 5. Germline assignment: CDR1 LNHDA and CDR2 SQIVND (reference sequence). This CDR3 has 15 residues. CDR3 sequence (DNA): TGTGCCAGTAGTATTCGACAGGGCACGAACACTGAAGCTTTCTTT. Its protein is CASSIRQGTNTEAFF.

The chain couples TRBV18 to TRBJ2-5, with TRBD2 identical over 7 bases. The CDR3 spans 12 residues. In germline, CDR1 is KGHSH, CDR2 LQKENI. The trim removed 4 bases at V and 7 bases at J, leaving 3 bases unmatched. CDR3: CASSLPGGTQYF. The CDR3 nucleotides are TGTGCCAGCTCACTTCCGGGAGGGACCCAGTACTTC.